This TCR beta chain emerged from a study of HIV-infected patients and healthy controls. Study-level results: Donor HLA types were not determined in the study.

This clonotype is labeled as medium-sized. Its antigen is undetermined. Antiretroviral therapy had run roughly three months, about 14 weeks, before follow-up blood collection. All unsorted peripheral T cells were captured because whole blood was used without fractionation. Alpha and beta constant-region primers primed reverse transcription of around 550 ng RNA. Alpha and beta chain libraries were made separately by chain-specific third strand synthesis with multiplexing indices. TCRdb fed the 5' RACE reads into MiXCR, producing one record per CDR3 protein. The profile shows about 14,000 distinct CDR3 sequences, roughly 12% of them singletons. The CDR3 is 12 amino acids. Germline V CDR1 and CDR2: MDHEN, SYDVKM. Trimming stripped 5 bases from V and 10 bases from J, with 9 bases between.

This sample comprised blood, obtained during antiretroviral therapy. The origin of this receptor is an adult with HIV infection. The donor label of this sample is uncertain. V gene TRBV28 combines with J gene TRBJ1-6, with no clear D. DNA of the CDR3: TGTGCCAGCAGTCTGGAAACATCACCCCTCCACTTT. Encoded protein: CASSLETSPLHF.